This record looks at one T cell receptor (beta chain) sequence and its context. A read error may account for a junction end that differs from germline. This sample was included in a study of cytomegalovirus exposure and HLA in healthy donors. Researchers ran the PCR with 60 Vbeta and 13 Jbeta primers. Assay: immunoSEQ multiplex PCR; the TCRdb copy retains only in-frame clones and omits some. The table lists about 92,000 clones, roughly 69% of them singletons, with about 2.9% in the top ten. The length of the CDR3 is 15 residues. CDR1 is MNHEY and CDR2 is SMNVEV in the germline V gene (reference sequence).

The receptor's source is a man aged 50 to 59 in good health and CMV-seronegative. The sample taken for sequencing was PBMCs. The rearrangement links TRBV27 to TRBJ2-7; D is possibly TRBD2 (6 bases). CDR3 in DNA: TGTGCCAGCAGGCCTCGCCCGGGACTCCCCTCCGAGCGGTACTTC. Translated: CASRPRPGLPSERYF.